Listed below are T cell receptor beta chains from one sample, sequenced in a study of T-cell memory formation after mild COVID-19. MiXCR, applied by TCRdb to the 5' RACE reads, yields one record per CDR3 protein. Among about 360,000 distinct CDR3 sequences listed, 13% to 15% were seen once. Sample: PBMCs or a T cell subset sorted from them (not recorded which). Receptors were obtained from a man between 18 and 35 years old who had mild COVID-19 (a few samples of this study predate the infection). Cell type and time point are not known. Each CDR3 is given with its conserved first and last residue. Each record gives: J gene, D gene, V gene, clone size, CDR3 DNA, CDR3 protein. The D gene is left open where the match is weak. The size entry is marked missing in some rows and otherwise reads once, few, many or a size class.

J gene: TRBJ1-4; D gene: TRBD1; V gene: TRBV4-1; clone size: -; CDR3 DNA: TGCGCCAGCAGCCAAGACGGGGGGAGTGAGGGACAGTTTAATGAAAAACTGTTTTTT; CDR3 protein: CASSQDGGSEGQFNEKLFF
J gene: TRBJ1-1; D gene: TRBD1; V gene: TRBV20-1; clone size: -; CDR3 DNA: TGCAGTGCTAGACCCCCGGGACAGCCGAACACTGAAGCTTTCTTT; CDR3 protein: CSARPPGQPNTEAFF
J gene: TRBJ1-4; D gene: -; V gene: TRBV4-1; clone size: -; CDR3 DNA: TGCGCCAGCAGCCAAGAGCGGACGGAAAAACTGTTTTTT; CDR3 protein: CASSQERTEKLFF
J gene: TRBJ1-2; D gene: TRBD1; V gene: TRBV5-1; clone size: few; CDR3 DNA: TGCGCCAGCAGCTCTGGACAGGGGGCGTTTGATGGCTACACCTTC; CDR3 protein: CASSSGQGAFDGYTF
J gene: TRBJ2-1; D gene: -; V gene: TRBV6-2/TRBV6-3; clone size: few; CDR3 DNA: TGTGCCAGCAGCTTATCCCGTTCCTACAATGAGCAGTTCTTC; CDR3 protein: CASSLSRSYNEQFF
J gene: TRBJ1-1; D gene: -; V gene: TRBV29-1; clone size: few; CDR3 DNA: TGCAGCGCTGTGACAGGTTGGGGGACTGAAGCTTTCTTT; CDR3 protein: CSAVTGWGTEAFF
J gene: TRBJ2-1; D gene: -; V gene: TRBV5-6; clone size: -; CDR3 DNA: TGTGCCAGCAGCCCCGGGAACAATGAGCAGTTCTTC; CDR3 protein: CASSPGNNEQFF
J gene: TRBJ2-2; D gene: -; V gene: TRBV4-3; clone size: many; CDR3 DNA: TGCGCCAGCAGCCAGGCGGGGTCCACCGGGGAGCTGTTTTTT; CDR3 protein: CASSQAGSTGELFF
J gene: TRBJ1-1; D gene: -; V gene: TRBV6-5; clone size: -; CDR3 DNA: TGTGCCAGCAGTTACTCACCGGAGGTCACTGAAGCTTTCTTT; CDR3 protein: CASSYSPEVTEAFF
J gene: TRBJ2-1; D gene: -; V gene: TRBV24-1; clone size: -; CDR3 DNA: TGTGCCACCAGTGATCCAGGGTTCGGCGACAATGAGCAGTTCTTC; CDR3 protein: CATSDPGFGDNEQFF
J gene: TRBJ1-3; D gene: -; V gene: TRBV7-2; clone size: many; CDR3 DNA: TGTGCCAGCAGCCTCGGGCCGCAGGAGTCCTCTGGAAACACCATATATTTT; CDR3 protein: CASSLGPQESSGNTIYF
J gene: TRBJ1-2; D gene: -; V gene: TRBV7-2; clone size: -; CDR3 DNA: TGTGCCAGCAGCTCGTCCGGAGATGGAGATGGCTACACCTTC; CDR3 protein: CASSSSGDGDGYTF
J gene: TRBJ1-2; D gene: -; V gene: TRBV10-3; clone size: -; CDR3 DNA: TGTGCCATCAGTGAGACAGGAGTATATGGCTACACCTTC; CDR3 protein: CAISETGVYGYTF
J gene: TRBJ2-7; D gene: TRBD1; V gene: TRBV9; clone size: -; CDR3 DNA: TGTGCCAGCAGCCGAACGACTGGACAGGGGAACGAGCAGTACTTC; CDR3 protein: CASSRTTGQGNEQYF
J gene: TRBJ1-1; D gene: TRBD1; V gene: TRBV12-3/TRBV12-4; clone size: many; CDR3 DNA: TGTGCCAGCAGTTTCTCGGACAGGGGGGCTTTGAGACCTTTCTTT; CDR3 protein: CASSFSDRGALRPFF
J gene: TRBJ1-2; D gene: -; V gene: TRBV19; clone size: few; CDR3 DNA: TGTGCCAGTAGTATACCCCAGGCGCCCAATGGCTACACCTTC; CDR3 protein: CASSIPQAPNGYTF
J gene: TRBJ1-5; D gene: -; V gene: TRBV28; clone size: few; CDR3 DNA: TGTGCCAGCAGTCTCTACCAGCAGCCCCAGCATTTT; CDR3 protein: CASSLYQQPQHF
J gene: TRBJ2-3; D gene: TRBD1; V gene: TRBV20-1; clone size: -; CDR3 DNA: TGCAGTGCTAGAGATAACAGGGGCCCAGATACGCAGTATTTT; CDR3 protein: CSARDNRGPDTQYF
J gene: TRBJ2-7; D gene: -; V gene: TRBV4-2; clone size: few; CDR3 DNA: TGTGCCAGCAGCCAAGACCTCAGACGCGGGCAGTACTTC; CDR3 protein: CASSQDLRRGQYF
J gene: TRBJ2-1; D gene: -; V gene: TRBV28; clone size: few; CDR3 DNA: TGTGCCAGCAGCTCTCCCAGGGGGGAGAGGACCTACAATGAGCAGTTCTTC; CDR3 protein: CASSSPRGERTYNEQFF
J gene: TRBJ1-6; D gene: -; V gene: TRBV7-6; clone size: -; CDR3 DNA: TGTGCCAGCAGCTTAGAGTTGGCGGCGAATAATTCACCCCTCCACTTT; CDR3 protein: CASSLELAANNSPLHF
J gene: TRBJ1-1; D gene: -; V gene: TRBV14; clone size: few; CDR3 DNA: TGTGCCAGCAGCCACGGCCAGGCAAACACTGAAGCTTTCTTT; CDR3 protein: CASSHGQANTEAFF
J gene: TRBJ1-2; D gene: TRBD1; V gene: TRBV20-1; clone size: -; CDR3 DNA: TGCAGTGCCGAGACAGGGGGTTATGGCTACACCTTC; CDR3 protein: CSAETGGYGYTF
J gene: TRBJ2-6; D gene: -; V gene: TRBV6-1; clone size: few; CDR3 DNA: TGTGCCAGCAATACCTGGTACTCTGGGGCCAACGTCCTGACTTTC; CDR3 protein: CASNTWYSGANVLTF
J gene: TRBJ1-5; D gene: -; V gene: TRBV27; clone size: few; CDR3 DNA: TGTGCCAGCAGCCTAGGGGGGTTCAATCAGCCCCAGCATTTT; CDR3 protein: CASSLGGFNQPQHF
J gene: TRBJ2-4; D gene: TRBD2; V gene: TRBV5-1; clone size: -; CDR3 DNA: TGCGCCAGCAGCCCCTCGGGGGGGGCCAAAAACATTCAGTACTTC; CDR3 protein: CASSPSGGAKNIQYF
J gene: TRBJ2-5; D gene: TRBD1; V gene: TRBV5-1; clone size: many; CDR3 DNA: TGCGCCAGCACCGTACAGGGGAAAGAGACCCAGTACTTC; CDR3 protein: CASTVQGKETQYF
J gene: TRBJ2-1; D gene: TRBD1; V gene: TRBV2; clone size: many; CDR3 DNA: TGTGCCAGCAGGCCCCGGGACAGGAGCCACAATGAGCAGTTCTTC; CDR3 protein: CASRPRDRSHNEQFF
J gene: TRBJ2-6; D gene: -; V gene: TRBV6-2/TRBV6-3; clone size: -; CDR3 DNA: TGTGCCAGCAGTTACTCGGGGGCATCTGGGGCCAACGTCCTGACTTTC; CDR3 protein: CASSYSGASGANVLTF
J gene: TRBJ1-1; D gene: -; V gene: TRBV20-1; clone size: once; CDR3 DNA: TGCAGTGCTCAACCAAGCAGGGTTTTTGCTGAAGCTTTCTTT; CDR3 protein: CSAQPSRVFAEAFF
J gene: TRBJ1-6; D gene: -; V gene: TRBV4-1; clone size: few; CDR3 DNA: TGCGCCAGCAGCCAGCTTCCGACAGAGAATAATTCACCCCTCCACTTT; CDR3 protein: CASSQLPTENNSPLHF
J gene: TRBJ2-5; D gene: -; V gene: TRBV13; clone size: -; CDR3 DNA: TGTGCCAGCAGCTCCGCAGGGGGGGACCAAGAGACCCAGTACTTC; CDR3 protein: CASSSAGGDQETQYF
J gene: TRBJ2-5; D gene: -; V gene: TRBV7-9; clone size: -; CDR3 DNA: TGTGCCAGCAGCCCGTCGACAGGCCGTTTAGAGACCCAGTACTTC; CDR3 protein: CASSPSTGRLETQYF
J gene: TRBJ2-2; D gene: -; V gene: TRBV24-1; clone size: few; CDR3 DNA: TGTGCCACAGCTTTAGGTTCCACCGGGGAGCTGTTTTTT; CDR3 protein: CATALGSTGELFF
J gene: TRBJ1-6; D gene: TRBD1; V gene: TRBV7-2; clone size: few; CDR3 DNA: TGTGCCAGCAGCCCAATTCCGGGACAGGGTAATTCACCCCTCCACTTT; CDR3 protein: CASSPIPGQGNSPLHF
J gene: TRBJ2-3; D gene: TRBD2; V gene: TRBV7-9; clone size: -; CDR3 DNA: TGTGCCAGCACCCCCGACGCGGGGGGATACGAAAGAACAGATACGCAGTATTTT; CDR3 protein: CASTPDAGGYERTDTQYF
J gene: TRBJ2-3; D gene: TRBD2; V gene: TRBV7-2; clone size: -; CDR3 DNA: TGTGCCAGCAGCTTACCTAGCGGGGGCACAGATACGCAGTATTTT; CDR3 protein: CASSLPSGGTDTQYF
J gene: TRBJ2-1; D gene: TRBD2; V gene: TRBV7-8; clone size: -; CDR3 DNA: TGTGCCAGCAGCTTACCCTCGGCGGGGGGGCCGTTAGTTGAGCAGTTCTTC; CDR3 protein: CASSLPSAGGPLVEQFF
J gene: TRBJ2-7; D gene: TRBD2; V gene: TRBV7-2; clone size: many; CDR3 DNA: TGTGCCAGCAGCTTAGCCCAGCGGGGGGGCGCCGAGCAGTACTTC; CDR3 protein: CASSLAQRGGAEQYF
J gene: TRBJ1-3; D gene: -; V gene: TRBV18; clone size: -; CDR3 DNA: TGTGCCAGCTCACCTGATGTGGCTGGAAACACCATATATTTT; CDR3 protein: CASSPDVAGNTIYF
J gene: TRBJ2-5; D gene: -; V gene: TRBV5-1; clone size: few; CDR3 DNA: TGCGCCAGCAGCTATGTGGTGGGTTTAGAGACCCAGTACTTC; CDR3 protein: CASSYVVGLETQYF
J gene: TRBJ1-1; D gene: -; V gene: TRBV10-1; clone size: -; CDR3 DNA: TGCGCCAGCAGTGAGAAGGTTATGAACACTGAAGCTTTCTTT; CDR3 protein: CASSEKVMNTEAFF
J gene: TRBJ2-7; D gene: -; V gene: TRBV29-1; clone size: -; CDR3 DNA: TGCAGCGTTGGTAAGGGTTACGAGCAGTACTTC; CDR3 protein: CSVGKGYEQYF
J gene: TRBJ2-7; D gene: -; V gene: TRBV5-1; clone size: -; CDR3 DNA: TGCGCCAGCAGTCCAGGGCTAAACGAGCAGTACTTC; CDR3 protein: CASSPGLNEQYF
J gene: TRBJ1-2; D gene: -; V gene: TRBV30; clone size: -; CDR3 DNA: TGTGCCTGGAATATGTGGACCTATGGCTACACCTTC; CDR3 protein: CAWNMWTYGYTF
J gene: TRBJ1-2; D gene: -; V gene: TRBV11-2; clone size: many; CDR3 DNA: TGTGCCAGCAGCTTGACCGGGGGGGCCCCCTATGGCTACACCTTC; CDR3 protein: CASSLTGGAPYGYTF
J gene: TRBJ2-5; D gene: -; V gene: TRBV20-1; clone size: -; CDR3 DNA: TGCAGTGCTACCGTCGGACAGTCCATCGAGACCCAGTACTTC; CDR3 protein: CSATVGQSIETQYF
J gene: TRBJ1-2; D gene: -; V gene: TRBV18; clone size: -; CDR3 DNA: TGTGCCAGCTCGCGAGGGCAGGTGGACTATGGCTACACCTTC; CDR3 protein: CASSRGQVDYGYTF
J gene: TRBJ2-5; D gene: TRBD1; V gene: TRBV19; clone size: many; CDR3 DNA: TGTGCCAGTAGTACGGGACAGGGGACAAGGGGACAAGAGACCCAGTACTTC; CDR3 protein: CASSTGQGTRGQETQYF